These 32 T cell receptor beta chains came from one sample sequenced in a study of T cell changes during pregnancy in multiple sclerosis. The table came from immunoSEQ multiplex PCR; TCRdb's copy has only in-frame clones and leaves some out. Counted here are some 48,000 clones, around 96% occurring once; the ten biggest clones make up roughly 0.8%. The specimen comprised peripheral blood, sampled in the second trimester of pregnancy. The receptors shown here come from a female donor with multiple sclerosis, enrolled in a pregnancy study.

The chain recombines TRBV7-2 with TRBJ2-3; 8 bases align to TRBD1. CDR1 and CDR2 from the germline V gene are SGHTA and FQGNSA. V was clipped by 3 bases and J by 3 bases; unmatched bases: 2. The CDR3 extends over 14 amino acids. The CDR3 spells CASSLDRVTDTQYF. The CDR3 DNA reads as TGTGCCAGCAGCTTGGACAGGGTTACAGATACGCAGTATTTT.

This clone was observed once. The chain is built from TRBV7-9 and TRBJ1-4; possible D gene TRBD1, 6 bases. Germline assignment: CDR1 SEHNR and CDR2 FQNEAQ (reference sequence). The CDR3 totals 14 residues. The V end was cut by 1 base, the J end by 8 bases, with 11 bases between. CDR3 sequence (DNA): TGTGCCAGCAGCTTAGAACAGGGAGGGGAAAAACTGTTTTTT. Protein sequence: CASSLEQGGEKLFF.

The chain is built from TRBV28 and TRBJ1-2; 7 bases agree with TRBD1. This CDR3 is 14 amino acids long. CDR1 and CDR2 (germline): MDHEN, SYDVKM. The ends lost 7 bases at V and 0 bases at J; junction bases unmatched: 5. CDR3 residues: CASINGQANYGYTF. CDR3 nucleotide sequence: TGTGCCAGCATCAACGGACAGGCTAACTATGGCTACACCTTC.

The rearrangement joins TRBV2 to TRBJ2-1, with D uncertain. Trimming removed 1 base from V and 9 bases from J, with 10 bases in between. Germline V gives CDR1 SNHLY, CDR2 FYNNEI. CDR3 length equals 13 residues. The CDR3 spells CASSEGGKTEQFF. The CDR3 DNA reads as TGTGCCAGCAGTGAAGGCGGCAAAACTGAGCAGTTCTTC.

The rearrangement uses TRBV30 and TRBJ2-3; D not resolved. The V and J ends lost 2 bases and 7 bases respectively, with 4 bases between them. Germline V gene lookup returns CDR1 GTSNPN and CDR2 SVGIG (reference sequence). The CDR3 consists of 10 residues. The CDR3 DNA reads TGTGCCTGGAGTTCAAATACGCAGTATTTT. It encodes CAWSSNTQYF. The whole variable domain, filled in from reference TRBV30 and TRBJ2-3, reads SQTIHQWPATLVQPVGSPLSLECTVEGTSNPNLYWYRQAAGRGLQLLFYSVGIGQISSEVPQNLSASRPQDRQFILSSKKLLLSDSGFYLCAWSSNTQYFGPGTRLTVL.

The genes are TRBV25-1 and TRBJ2-1, with D possibly being TRBD1 (5 bases). Germline V lookup: CDR1 MGHDK, CDR2 SYGVNS. The CDR3 loop spans 15 amino acids. V was shortened by 6 bases and J by 0 bases, with 12 bases between the two germline ends. The CDR3 nucleotides read TGTGCCAGCAGCAGGGATCTCAGCTCCTACAATGAGCAGTTCTTC. Amino acid sequence: CASSRDLSSYNEQFF.

The chain combines TRBV4-1 with TRBJ1-2, with TRBD1 identical over 9 bases. With 2 bases clipped from V and 8 bases from J, the junction kept 6 bases outside the gene matches. This CDR3 is 14 amino acids long. The germline V gene encodes CDR1 MGHRA and CDR2 YSYEKL. CDR3: CASSQNRGQGGYTF. CDR3 sequence (DNA): TGCGCCAGCAGCCAAAACAGGGGGCAAGGAGGCTACACCTTC.

The chain couples TRBV19 to TRBJ2-7; 12 bases fit TRBD2. The germline V gene encodes CDR1 LNHDA and CDR2 SQIVND (reference sequence). The CDR3 is 17 residues long. J was trimmed by 7 bases and V by 5 bases; bases with no gene match: 15. The CDR3 here is CASSPWTSGTFPGEQYF. As DNA, the CDR3 is TGTGCCAGTAGTCCGTGGACTAGCGGGACGTTCCCGGGTGAGCAGTACTTC.

The chain carries TRBV28 and TRBJ2-5; 8 bases fit TRBD1. The CDR3 has 15 residues. J lost 4 bases, V lost 6 bases, and 10 bases had no gene match. The germline CDR1 and CDR2 sequences are MDHEN and SYDVKM. The CDR3 sequence: CASSPLGDRGETQYF. The CDR3 region has the DNA TGTGCCAGCAGCCCCCTAGGCGACAGGGGAGAGACCCAGTACTTC.

The CDR3 is CASSPFGRVLHSNQPQHF. The CDR3 DNA reads as TGTGCCAGTAGTCCCTTTGGCCGGGTACTCCATAGCAATCAGCCCCAGCATTTT. The rearrangement joins TRBV19 to TRBJ1-5; D ambiguous. CDR1 and CDR2 from the germline V gene are LNHDA and SQIVND (reference sequence). Trimming cost V 5 bases and J 0 bases, with 20 bases left between them. This CDR3 contains 18 residues. The full variable domain, rest sourced from reference TRBV19 and TRBJ1-5, is DGGITQSPKYLFRKEGQNVTLSCEQNLNHDAMYWYRQDPGQGLRLIYYSQIVNDFQKGDIAEGYSVSREKKESFPLTVTSAQKNPTAFYLCASSPFGRVLHSNQPQHFGDGTRLSIL.

This chain joins TRBV30 and TRBJ1-4, with 7 bases lining up with TRBD1. Per germline, CDR1 GTSNPN and CDR2 SVGIG (reference sequence). J was trimmed by 8 bases and V by 0 bases; bases with no gene match: 6. The CDR3 runs 14 residues. CDR3 loop: CAWSVSRGREKLFF. CDR3 in DNA: TGTGCCTGGAGTGTATCCAGGGGGAGGGAAAAACTGTTTTTT.

The chain is built from TRBV2 and TRBJ2-2, with 7 bases identical to TRBD1. With 6 bases clipped from V and 2 bases from J, the junction kept 3 bases outside the gene matches. The CDR3 is 14 amino acids. Germline CDR1 reads SNHLY; CDR2 reads FYNNEI. The CDR3 loop is CASRRDRNTGELFF. The CDR3 DNA follows: TGTGCCAGCAGAAGGGACAGAAACACCGGGGAGCTGTTTTTT.

This chain uses TRBV4-3 with TRBJ2-5; no reliable D call. Germline lookup yields CDR1 LGHNA and CDR2 YSLEER. The CDR3 is 13 residues long. V lost 0 bases to trimming and J lost 7 bases, with 9 bases between them. The CDR3 sequence: CASSQERGVTQYF. DNA of the CDR3: TGCGCCAGCAGCCAAGAACGCGGAGTGACCCAGTACTTC.

This chain joins TRBV5-1 and TRBJ2-5; possible D gene TRBD2, 5 bases. There are 20 residues in the CDR3. Germline CDR1 and CDR2: SGHRS and YFSETQ. Trimming pared 0 bases from V and 3 bases from J, leaving 27 bases between. The CDR3 DNA reads TGCGCCAGCAGCTTGGCCGGGGTTTCCCACGTATTAAGTGGGGAAGAGACCCAGTACTTC. Protein product: CASSLAGVSHVLSGEETQYF.

The rearrangement joins TRBV10-3 to TRBJ1-5; D is unresolved. V was clipped by 6 bases and J by 4 bases, with 10 bases between them. The germline V gene encodes CDR1 ENHRY and CDR2 SYGVKD. This CDR3 region has 13 residues. DNA of the CDR3: TGTGCCATCAGCTCATTGACTAATCAGCCCCAGCATTTT. Translation gives CAISSLTNQPQHF.

The chain employs TRBV27 and TRBJ2-2; maybe TRBD2 (5 bases). The CDR3 has 13 residues. Germline V gives CDR1 MNHEY, CDR2 SMNVEV (reference sequence). The V end was cut by 3 bases, the J end by 6 bases, with 8 bases between. The CDR3 sequence is CASSLTGAGELFF. The CDR3 bases are TGTGCCAGCAGTTTGACCGGGGCCGGGGAGCTGTTTTTT.

The rearrangement links TRBV5-4 to TRBJ2-3, with D perhaps matching TRBD1 (6 bases). V shed 2 bases and J shed 6 bases, with 16 bases lying between them. Germline loops: CDR1 SGHNT, CDR2 YYREEE (reference sequence). This CDR3 has 15 amino acids. In DNA form, the CDR3 reads TGTGCCAGCAGCTTTGGGTCTGGGGGCGCGGATACGCAGTATTTT. Protein product: CASSFGSGGADTQYF.

This clone was detected only once. The genes are TRBV4-1 and TRBJ1-1; D is undetermined. Trimming stripped 0 bases from V and 11 bases from J, with 13 bases between. CDR1 MGHRA and CDR2 YSYEKL come from the germline V gene. The CDR3 extends over 13 amino acids. DNA of the CDR3: TGCGCCAGCAGCCAAGAAGGAGCAATAGATGCTTTCTTT. Amino acid sequence: CASSQEGAIDAFF.

CDR3 region: CAIMGPKETQYF. The CDR3 bases are TGTGCCATCATGGGGCCAAAAGAGACCCAGTACTTC. V usage is TRBV10-3 and J usage is TRBJ2-5, with a possible D match to TRBD1 (5 bases). The CDR3 consists of 12 residues. Germline lookup yields CDR1 ENHRY and CDR2 SYGVKD. The V gene lost 7 bases and the J gene lost 3 bases, with 9 bases spanning the gap.

The chain links TRBV14 to TRBJ2-2; D is unclear. Germline CDR1 reads SGHDN; CDR2 reads FVKESK. Trimming took off 2 bases at V and 1 base at J, with 8 bases between the two ends. This CDR3 is 15 amino acids long. The CDR3 DNA is TGTGCCAGCAGCCAACAACTAATGAACACCGGGGAGCTGTTTTTT. This translates into CASSQQLMNTGELFF.

The chain employs TRBV6-5 and TRBJ1-3, with D tentatively TRBD1 (6 bases). The ends were cut back, 4 bases at V and 2 bases at J, with 12 bases in the middle. Germline CDR1 is MNHEY and CDR2 is SVGAGI. This CDR3 is 15 amino acids long. The CDR3 DNA follows: TGTGCCAGCAGTTTTCGGGGGGGCCCTGGAAACACCATATATTTT. Translation gives CASSFRGGPGNTIYF.

J is TRBJ2-5 and V is TRBV5-1, with no clear D. V was cut by 3 bases and J by 4 bases, with 10 bases left in between. This CDR3 spans 13 amino acids. From germline, CDR1 is SGHRS and CDR2 YFSETQ. DNA for the CDR3: TGCGCCAGCAGCTACAACGAGGTAGAGACCCAGTACTTC. This codes for CASSYNEVETQYF.

The J gene is TRBJ2-7, the V gene TRBV10-3; 9 nucleotides line up with TRBD1. Trimming cost V 5 bases and J 5 bases; bases outside gene matches: 13. CDR3 length: 16 amino acids. Germline loops: CDR1 ENHRY, CDR2 SYGVKD. DNA of the CDR3: TGTGCCATCAGTTTTGTGCCCGGGACAGGGCAAGACGAGCAGTACTTC. Protein product: CAISFVPGTGQDEQYF.

CDR3 sequence: CASSIGGEGPGELFF. In DNA, the CDR3 is TGTGCCAGTAGTATAGGCGGGGAGGGACCCGGGGAGCTGTTTTTT. J is TRBJ2-2 and V is TRBV19; 7 nucleotides align to TRBD2. Per germline, CDR1 LNHDA and CDR2 SQIVND (reference sequence). This CDR3 is 15 amino acids long. Unmatched junction bases numbered 5, after V lost 1 base and J lost 6 bases. Together with reference TRBV19 and TRBJ2-2, the CDR3 gives the full variable domain: DGGITQSPKYLFRKEGQNVTLSCEQNLNHDAMYWYRQDPGQGLRLIYYSQIVNDFQKGDIAEGYSVSREKKESFPLTVTSAQKNPTAFYLCASSIGGEGPGELFFGEGSRLTVL.

The chain couples TRBV28 to TRBJ1-4, with no clear D. V was shortened by 7 bases and J by 1 base, with 7 bases between the two germline ends. Germline loops: CDR1 MDHEN, CDR2 SYDVKM. The CDR3 is 13 amino acids. The CDR3 here is CASIGGTNEKLFF. The CDR3 nucleotides are TGTGCCAGCATCGGCGGAACTAATGAAAAACTGTTTTTT.

The chain uses TRBV5-8 and TRBJ2-7, with D tentatively TRBD1 (6 bases). The CDR3 has 15 amino acids. The germline V gene encodes CDR1 SGHTS and CDR2 YDEGEE. Trimming pared 0 bases from V and 0 bases from J, leaving 10 bases between. As DNA, the CDR3 is TGTGCCAGCAGCTTGGGGGACACGACCTCCTACGAGCAGTACTTC. Amino acid sequence: CASSLGDTTSYEQYF.

V usage is TRBV5-4 and J usage is TRBJ2-1, with 8 bases lining up with TRBD2. Looked up from germline, CDR1 is SGHNT and CDR2 is YYREEE (reference sequence). V trimming: 6 bases; J trimming: 8 bases; junction bases outside the gene matches: 7. The CDR3 is made up of 13 amino acids. This chain's CDR3 is CASNAGTSDEQFF. CDR3 DNA: TGTGCCAGCAACGCCGGGACTAGTGATGAGCAGTTCTTC.

The V call is TRBV6-5, the J call TRBJ2-7, with D tentatively TRBD1 (5 bases). Trimming removed 0 bases from V and 2 bases from J, with 11 bases in between. Germline lookup yields CDR1 MNHEY and CDR2 SVGAGI. The CDR3 covers 15 residues. Written as DNA, the CDR3 is TGTGCCAGCAGTTACTCTGGGCAGGGAACCTACGAGCAGTACTTC. The encoded protein is CASSYSGQGTYEQYF.

The V gene is TRBV9, the J gene TRBJ1-4, with 10 bases fitting TRBD1. Germline lookup yields CDR1 SGDLS and CDR2 YYNGEE. Trimming at V came to 0 bases and at J to 7 bases, leaving 6 bases not matched to a gene. The CDR3 contains 16 residues. CDR3 in amino acids: CASSVDAGTGAEKLFF. CDR3 in DNA: TGTGCCAGCAGCGTAGACGCCGGGACAGGGGCTGAAAAACTGTTTTTT. Full variable domain (missing parts from reference TRBV9 and TRBJ1-4): DSGVTQTPKHLITATGQRVTLRCSPRSGDLSVYWYQQSLDQGLQFLIQYYNGEERAKGNILERFSAQQFPDLHSELNLSSLELGDSALYFCASSVDAGTGAEKLFFGSGTQLSVL.

The chain joins TRBV10-3 to TRBJ2-1, with 10 bases matching TRBD2. Germline CDR1 ENHRY, CDR2 SYGVKD. Trimming took 10 bases from V and 5 from J; bases not matched to a gene: 11. This CDR3 spans 15 amino acids. The CDR3: CATRTGTSANNEQFF. The CDR3 DNA reads as TGTGCCACCCGAACCGGGACTAGCGCTAACAATGAGCAGTTCTTC.

The V gene is TRBV10-2, the J gene TRBJ1-1; D call uncertain. The length of the CDR3 is 12 residues. Trimming shortened V by 2 bases and J by 5 bases, and 6 bases separated the two germline ends. Per germline, CDR1 WSHSY and CDR2 SAAADI. The CDR3 region has the DNA TGCGCCAGCAGTGAGGCGGGGACTGAAGCTTTCTTT. Translated: CASSEAGTEAFF.

The V and J genes are TRBV4-2 and TRBJ1-1; D uncertain. CDR1 is LGHNA and CDR2 is YNFKEQ in the germline V gene. The CDR3 runs to 15 residues. V was cut by 1 base and J by 3 bases, with 12 bases left in between. The CDR3 DNA reads TGTGCCAGCAGCCAAGGGAGTAGTGGAGACACTGAAGCTTTCTTT. It encodes CASSQGSSGDTEAFF.